The 18 T cell receptor beta chains below all came from one sample that was sequenced in a study of blood T cells in healthy people across ages. Combining a sample-barcoded 5' primer with a J-beta primer mix, a second PCR ran for roughly 7 to 12 cycles. TCRdb ran MiXCR on the 5' RACE reads and lists one entry per CDR3 protein. Here the sample spans over 1,300,000 distinct CDR3 sequences, 45% to 70% being singletons. The sequencing input was blood. The receptors stem from a young man in good health.

This clonotype has a handful of counts. The chain has TRBV7-6 and TRBJ2-7, with D possibly TRBD2 on 5 matching bases. The V end was cut by 1 base, the J end by 5 bases, with 18 bases between. This CDR3 is 16 amino acids long. Germline-derived CDR1 and CDR2 are SGHVS and FNYEAQ. DNA of the CDR3: TGTGCCAGCAGCTTAGGGACGAGGGAACGTCTGAACGAGCAGTACTTC. Translating it yields CASSLGTRERLNEQYF.

This chain joins TRBV6-2 or TRBV6-3 and TRBJ2-7; 7 nucleotides agree with TRBD1. This CDR3 is built from 15 residues. The germline gives CDR1 MNHEY, CDR2 SVGEGT. The J segment lost 5 bases and the V segment lost 4 bases, leaving 11 bases of the junction unmatched. CDR3 loop: CASSLTSTGINEQYF. Written as DNA, the CDR3 is TGTGCCAGCAGTTTGACGTCGACAGGGATAAACGAGCAGTACTTC.

The chain recombines TRBV7-9 with TRBJ1-2, with a possible D match to TRBD1 (5 bases). Germline V gene lookup returns CDR1 SEHNR and CDR2 FQNEAQ (reference sequence). The CDR3 has 16 amino acids. V lost 1 base and J 7 bases, leaving 19 bases between the germline ends. CDR3 nucleotide sequence: TGTGCCAGCAGCTTAGACGTCGCGAGGTCCGGGGGTGGCTACACCTTC. Its translation is CASSLDVARSGGGYTF.

This clonotype was observed a few times. CDR3 sequence (DNA): TGCGCCAGCAGCCAAGACGGTCGGCCAGGGCTTATAACTAATGAAAAACTGTTTTTT. It yields the protein CASSQDGRPGLITNEKLFF. The chain couples TRBV4-1 to TRBJ1-4, with D possibly being TRBD1 (5 bases). Trimming stripped 0 bases from V and 1 base from J, with 18 bases between. From germline, CDR1 is MGHRA and CDR2 YSYEKL. This CDR3 region has 19 residues.

The rearrangement links TRBV6-5 to TRBJ2-1; 8 nucleotides match TRBD1. V shed 2 bases and J 7 bases; nucleotides not matched to a gene: 7. The CDR3 consists of 15 residues. Germline CDR1 is MNHEY and CDR2 is SVGAGI. The CDR3 here is CASSYGRGRRNEQFF. The DNA for the CDR3 is TGTGCCAGCAGTTACGGCAGGGGGCGTAGAAATGAGCAGTTCTTC.

This sequence joins TRBV3-1 and TRBJ2-7; D ambiguous. This CDR3 is built from 13 residues. The V gene lost 0 bases and the J gene lost 3 bases, with 6 bases spanning the gap. The germline CDR1 and CDR2 sequences are LGHDT and YNNKEL (reference sequence). For the CDR3, the DNA is TGTGCCAGCAGCCAAGAAATTTTCTACGAGCAGTACTTC. The encoded protein is CASSQEIFYEQYF.

The chain recombines TRBV5-1 with TRBJ2-3, with D possibly being TRBD2 (6 bases). The V end lost 7 bases, the J end lost 1 base, and 13 bases lay between the germline ends. CDR3 size: 14 residues. Germline V gene sequence: CDR1 SGHRS, CDR2 YFSETQ. The CDR3 coding sequence is TGCGCCAGCCAGGAGGGACCAGGCACAGATACGCAGTATTTT. It translates to CASQEGPGTDTQYF.

The table lists this clonotype with a few counts. The V and J genes are TRBV29-1 and TRBJ1-1; D ambiguous. CDR3 length: 14 residues. Germline loops: CDR1 SQVTM, CDR2 ANQGSEA. Trimming stripped 5 bases from V and 0 bases from J, with 13 bases between. For the CDR3, the DNA is TGCAGCGTTACCATTGCGAACATGAACACTGAAGCTTTCTTT. It translates to CSVTIANMNTEAFF.

This clonotype was observed a few times. V usage is TRBV27 and J usage is TRBJ2-5, with TRBD2 matching 10 bases. The end of the DNA is better explained by TRBJ2-7, so the J call may be wrong. Germline V lookup: CDR1 MNHEY, CDR2 SMNVEV (reference sequence). CDR3 size: 16 residues. This chain's CDR3 is CASSPLAGVSMYEQYF. In DNA form, the CDR3 reads TGTGCCAGCAGTCCCCTAGCGGGAGTGTCTATGTACGAGCAGTACTTC.

The chain employs TRBV13 and TRBJ2-5; 12 bases map to TRBD1. Trimming cost V 5 bases and J 5 bases; bases outside gene matches: 9. The CDR3 spans 16 residues. The V gene's germline CDR1 is PRHDT and CDR2 FYEKMQ (reference sequence). The CDR3 protein is CASSQAGTGGAETQYF. CDR3 coding DNA: TGTGCCAGCAGCCAGGCCGGGACAGGGGGCGCGGAGACCCAGTACTTC.

V and J are TRBV20-1 and TRBJ1-2; D perhaps matches TRBD1 (5 bases). V was pared by 7 bases and J by 2 bases, with 17 bases between. The CDR3 extends over 14 amino acids. Germline V CDR1 and CDR2: DFQATT, SNEGSKA (reference sequence). CDR3 sequence: CSGPSGGRNYGYTF. The CDR3 DNA reads TGCAGTGGACCCAGTGGGGGGAGGAACTATGGCTACACCTTC.

This clonotype was seen a few times. The rearrangement uses TRBV5-1 and TRBJ2-7; TRBD2 matches 7 bases. Germline-derived CDR1 and CDR2 are SGHRS and YFSETQ. The CDR3 has 15 amino acids. V was pared by 1 base and J by 2 bases, with 6 bases of the junction left unmatched. The CDR3 sequence: CASSLPRGSTYEQYF. CDR3 coding DNA: TGCGCCAGCAGCTTGCCACGCGGGAGTACCTACGAGCAGTACTTC.

J is TRBJ2-3 and V is TRBV7-2, with 13 nucleotides matching TRBD2. Germline CDR1 is SGHTA and CDR2 is FQGNSA. The CDR3 totals 19 residues. The J segment lost 5 bases and the V segment lost 0 bases, leaving 11 bases of the junction unmatched. CDR3 in amino acids: CASSLALTSGGQLKDTQYF. The CDR3 bases are TGTGCCAGCAGCTTAGCGCTGACTAGCGGGGGGCAGCTTAAAGATACGCAGTATTTT.

A few counts support this clonotype. V and J are TRBV25-1 and TRBJ2-5; 11 bases match TRBD2. V dropped 0 bases and J dropped 4; count of bases not matched to a gene: 4. The germline V gene has CDR1 MGHDK and CDR2 SYGVNS. The CDR3 has 16 residues. The CDR3 here is CASSEYSGRVTETQYF. In DNA, the CDR3 is TGTGCCAGCAGTGAATATAGCGGGAGGGTCACAGAGACCCAGTACTTC.

The J gene is TRBJ2-6, the V gene TRBV14; D possibly matches TRBD1 or TRBD2 (5 bases each). The CDR3 loop spans 20 amino acids. V was clipped by 1 base and J by 0 bases, with 19 bases between them. The germline V gene encodes CDR1 SGHDN and CDR2 FVKESK. The CDR3 region has the DNA TGTGCCAGCAGCCAAGGGAGACTTCGGGACCCGACCTCTGGGGCCAACGTCCTGACTTTC. Translation: CASSQGRLRDPTSGANVLTF.

This clonotype was observed a handful of times. J is TRBJ2-7 and V is TRBV5-1; no definite D call. V lost 6 bases and J lost 6, with 13 bases in between. This CDR3 spans 12 amino acids. Germline V gene sequence: CDR1 SGHRS, CDR2 YFSETQ. This CDR3 is CASKASDGEQYF. CDR3 sequence (DNA): TGCGCCAGCAAAGCATCGGACGGCGAGCAGTACTTC.

The gene calls are TRBV11-2 and TRBJ2-3; 9 bases match TRBD2. V was clipped by 0 bases and J by 5 bases; unmatched bases: 9. The length of the CDR3 is 17 residues. Germline V gene lookup returns CDR1 SGHAT and CDR2 FQNNGV. CDR3 residues: CASSLDWRGRVIDTQYF. CDR3 bases: TGTGCCAGCAGCTTAGATTGGCGCGGGAGGGTGATAGATACGCAGTATTTT.

This clonotype was seen more than once but under ten times. The chain combines TRBV5-5 with TRBJ2-7; the D is unclear. The ends were cut back, 2 bases at V and 3 bases at J, with 12 bases in the middle. CDR1 and CDR2 from the germline V gene are SGHKS and YYEKEE (reference sequence). The CDR3 runs to 14 residues. The CDR3 here is CASSFIGQNYEQYF. The CDR3 DNA follows: TGTGCCAGCAGCTTTATTGGGCAGAACTACGAGCAGTACTTC.